Listed below are T cell receptor beta chains from one sample, sequenced in a study of T cells after somatic rescue of genetic block. The method was immunoSEQ multiplex PCR; TCRdb's version includes in-frame clones alone and lacks a portion of them. Of several thousand clones listed, approximately 79% are singletons. Sample: peripheral blood mononuclear cells (PBMCs). The receptors stem from a boy between 5 and 17 years old. Each CDR3 is given with its conserved first and last residue.

J gene: TRBJ2-3; V gene: TRBV28; CDR3 protein: CASSPPKTTTDTQYF
J gene: TRBJ1-5; V gene: TRBV2; CDR3 protein: CASSERQANQPQHF
J gene: TRBJ1-1; V gene: TRBV28; CDR3 protein: CASSQRQGYTEAFF
J gene: TRBJ1-3; V gene: TRBV28; CDR3 protein: CASSFLGTAPGNTIYF
J gene: TRBJ1-1; V gene: TRBV2; CDR3 protein: CAQQAGKSAFF
J gene: TRBJ2-1; V gene: TRBV5-1; CDR3 protein: CASSLGRTSGIMTYNEQFF
J gene: TRBJ1-4; V gene: TRBV7-2; CDR3 protein: CASRSYQGPNEKLFF
J gene: TRBJ2-7; V gene: TRBV9; CDR3 protein: CASSAEGLVQYF
J gene: TRBJ2-7; V gene: TRBV9; CDR3 protein: CASSVGGGSGSYEQYF
J gene: TRBJ1-2; V gene: TRBV19; CDR3 protein: CASSLRWGSPNYGYTF
J gene: TRBJ2-2; V gene: TRBV11-2; CDR3 protein: CASSFHVRITGELFF
J gene: TRBJ1-6; V gene: TRBV6-5; CDR3 protein: CASSNYWTGQLPLHF
J gene: TRBJ2-3; V gene: TRBV20-1; CDR3 protein: CRTSLGNTQYF
J gene: TRBJ2-7; V gene: TRBV5-6; CDR3 protein: CASSLVGGKLGEQYF
J gene: TRBJ1-6; V gene: TRBV4-3; CDR3 protein: CASSQDRDRGSYNSPLHF
J gene: TRBJ1-2; V gene: TRBV28; CDR3 protein: CASSNSFNYGYTF
J gene: TRBJ1-1; V gene: TRBV7-2; CDR3 protein: CASKMNTEAFF
J gene: TRBJ1-2; V gene: TRBV5-4; CDR3 protein: CASSLEVGDGYTF
J gene: TRBJ1-3; V gene: TRBV18; CDR3 protein: CASSPPRGRPGNTIYF
J gene: TRBJ2-3; V gene: TRBV5-1; CDR3 protein: CASSYGLAGGWGFTDTQYF
J gene: TRBJ1-2; V gene: TRBV6-4; CDR3 protein: CASSESVGGANYGYTF
J gene: TRBJ1-2; V gene: TRBV13; CDR3 protein: CASSFSPGQGAQLGYTF
J gene: TRBJ2-1; V gene: TRBV14; CDR3 protein: CASSRLAGAPAQFF
J gene: TRBJ1-2; V gene: TRBV28; CDR3 protein: CASSFGTGGLGGYTF
J gene: TRBJ1-4; V gene: TRBV28; CDR3 protein: CASSFPRGRGNEKLFF
J gene: TRBJ2-3; V gene: TRBV28; CDR3 protein: CASSLRGQYTDTQYF
J gene: TRBJ2-7; V gene: TRBV6-5; CDR3 protein: CASSSTFVTGYEQYF
J gene: TRBJ1-2; V gene: TRBV9; CDR3 protein: CASSGTANYGYTF